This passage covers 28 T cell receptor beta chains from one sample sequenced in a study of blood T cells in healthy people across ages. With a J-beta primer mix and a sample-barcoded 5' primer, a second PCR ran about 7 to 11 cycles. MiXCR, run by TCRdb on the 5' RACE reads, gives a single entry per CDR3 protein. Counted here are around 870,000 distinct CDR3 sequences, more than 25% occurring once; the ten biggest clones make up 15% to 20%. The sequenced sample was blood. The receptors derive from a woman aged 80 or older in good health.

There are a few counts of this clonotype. As DNA, the CDR3 is TGTGCCAGCTCACCATTGGAAAACCGGGAGGGCTACACCTTC. Translated, it gives CASSPLENREGYTF. The genes are TRBV18 and TRBJ1-2; no reliable D call. This CDR3 has 14 amino acids. The V end lost 2 bases, the J end lost 8 bases, and 15 bases lay between the germline ends. Germline-derived CDR1 and CDR2 are KGHSH and LQKENI.

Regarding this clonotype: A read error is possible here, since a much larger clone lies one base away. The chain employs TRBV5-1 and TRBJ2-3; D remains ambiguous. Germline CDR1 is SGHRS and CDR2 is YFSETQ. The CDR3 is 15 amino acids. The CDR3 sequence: CGSSLPGGVADTQYF. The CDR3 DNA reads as TGCGGCAGCAGCCTTCCAGGTGGAGTTGCGGATACGCAGTATTTT.

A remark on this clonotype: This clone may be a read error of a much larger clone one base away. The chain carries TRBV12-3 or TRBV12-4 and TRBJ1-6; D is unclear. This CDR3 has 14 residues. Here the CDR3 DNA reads TGTGCCAGCAGTTCAAGTACAGACAATTCACCCTTCCACTTT. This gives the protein CASSSSTDNSPFHF.

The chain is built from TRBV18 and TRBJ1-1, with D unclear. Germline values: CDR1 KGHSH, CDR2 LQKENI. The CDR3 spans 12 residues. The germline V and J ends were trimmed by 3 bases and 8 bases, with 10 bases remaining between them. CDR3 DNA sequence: TGTGCCAGCTCACCTAGGTCCAGGGAAGCTTTCTTT. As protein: CASSPRSREAFF.

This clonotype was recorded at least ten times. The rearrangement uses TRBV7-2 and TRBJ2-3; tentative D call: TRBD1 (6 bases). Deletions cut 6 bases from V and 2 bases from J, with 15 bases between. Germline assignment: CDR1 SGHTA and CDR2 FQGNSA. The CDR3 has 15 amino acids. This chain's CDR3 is CASSPQGYSTDTQYF. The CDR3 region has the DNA TGTGCCAGCAGTCCTCAGGGGTACTCCACAGATACGCAGTATTTT.

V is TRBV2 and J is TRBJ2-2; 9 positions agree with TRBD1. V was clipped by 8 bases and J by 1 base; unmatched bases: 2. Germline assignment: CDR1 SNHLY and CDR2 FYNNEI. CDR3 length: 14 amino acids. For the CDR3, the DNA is TGTGCCAGCCTGGGACAGGGGAACACCGGGGAGCTGTTTTTT. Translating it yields CASLGQGNTGELFF.

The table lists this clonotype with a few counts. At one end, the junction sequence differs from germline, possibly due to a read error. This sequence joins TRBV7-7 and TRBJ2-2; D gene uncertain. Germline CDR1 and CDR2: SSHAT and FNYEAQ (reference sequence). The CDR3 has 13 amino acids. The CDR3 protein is CASTPGGTGELFF. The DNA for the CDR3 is TGTGCTAGCACCCCTGGTGGCACCGGGGAGCTGTTTTTT.

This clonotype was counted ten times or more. The CDR3 reads CASSKGGSANYGYTF. The CDR3 DNA sequence: TGTGCCAGCAGCAAAGGGGGGTCTGCTAACTATGGCTACACCTTC. V is TRBV6-4 and J is TRBJ1-2; TRBD1 might be the D (6 bases). V dropped 6 bases and J dropped 0 bases, with 14 bases sitting between them. Looked up from germline, CDR1 is MRHNA and CDR2 is SNTAGT. This CDR3 comprises 15 residues.

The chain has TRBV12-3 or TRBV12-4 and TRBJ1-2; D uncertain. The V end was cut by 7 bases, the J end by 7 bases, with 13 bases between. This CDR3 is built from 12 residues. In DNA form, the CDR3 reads TGTGCCAGCACCCCGATAGGGTTTGGCTACACCTTC. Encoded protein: CASTPIGFGYTF.

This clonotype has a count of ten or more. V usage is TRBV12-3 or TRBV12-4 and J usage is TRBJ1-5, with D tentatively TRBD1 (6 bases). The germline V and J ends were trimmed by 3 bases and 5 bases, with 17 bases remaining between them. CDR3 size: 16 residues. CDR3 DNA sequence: TGTGCCAGCAGTTTGAATTCTGGGGGGGGCGATCAGCCCCAGCATTTT. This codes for CASSLNSGGGDQPQHF.

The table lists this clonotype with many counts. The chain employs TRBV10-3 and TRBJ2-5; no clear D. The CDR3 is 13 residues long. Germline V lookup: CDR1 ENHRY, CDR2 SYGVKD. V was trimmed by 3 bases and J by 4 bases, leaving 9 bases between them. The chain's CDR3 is CAISDGQGETQYF. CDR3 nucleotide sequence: TGTGCCATCAGTGACGGGCAAGGAGAGACCCAGTACTTC.

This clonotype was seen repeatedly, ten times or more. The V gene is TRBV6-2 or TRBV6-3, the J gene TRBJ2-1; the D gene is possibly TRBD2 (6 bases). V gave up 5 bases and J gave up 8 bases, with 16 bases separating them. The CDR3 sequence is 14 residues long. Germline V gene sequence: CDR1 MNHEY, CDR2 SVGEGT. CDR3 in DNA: TGTGCCAGCAGTCACCCGGGACGGGGGTATGAGCAGTTCTTC. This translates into CASSHPGRGYEQFF.

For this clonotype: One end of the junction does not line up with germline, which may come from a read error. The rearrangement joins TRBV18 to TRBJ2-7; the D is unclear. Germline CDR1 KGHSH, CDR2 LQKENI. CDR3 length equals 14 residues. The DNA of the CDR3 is TGTGCCAGCTCCGGCGGAGACCTTACCTACGAGCAGCACTTC. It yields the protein CASSGGDLTYEQHF. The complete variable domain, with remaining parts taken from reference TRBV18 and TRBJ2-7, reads NAGVMQNPRHLVRRRGQEARLRCSPMKGHSHVYWYRQLPEEGLKFMVYLQKENIIDESGMPKERFSAEFPKEGPSILRIQQVVRGDSAAYFCASSGGDLTYEQHFGPGTRLTVT.

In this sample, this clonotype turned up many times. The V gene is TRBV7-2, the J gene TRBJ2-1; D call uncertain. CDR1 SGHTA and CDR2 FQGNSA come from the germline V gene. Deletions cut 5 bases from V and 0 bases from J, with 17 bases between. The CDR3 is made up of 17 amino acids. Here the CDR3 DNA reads TGTGCCAGCAGCCAGCCCGATTCGGCTAGCTCCTACAATGAGCAGTTCTTC. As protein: CASSQPDSASSYNEQFF.

CDR3: CSAPRGGTTNEQYF. CDR3 nucleotide sequence: TGCAGTGCTCCCCGGGGGGGGACAACGAATGAGCAGTACTTC. J is TRBJ2-7 and V is TRBV20-1, with 8 bases fitting TRBD2. Germline-derived CDR1 and CDR2 are DFQATT and SNEGSKA (reference sequence). V was pared by 5 bases and J by 7 bases, with 13 bases of the junction left unmatched. This CDR3 comprises 14 residues.

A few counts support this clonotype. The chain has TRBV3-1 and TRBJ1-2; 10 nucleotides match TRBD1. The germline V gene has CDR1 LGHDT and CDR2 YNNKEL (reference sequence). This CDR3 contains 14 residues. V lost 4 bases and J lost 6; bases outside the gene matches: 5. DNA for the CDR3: TGTGCCAGCAGCCTCAGACAGGGGGCGAATGGCTACACCTTC. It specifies CASSLRQGANGYTF.

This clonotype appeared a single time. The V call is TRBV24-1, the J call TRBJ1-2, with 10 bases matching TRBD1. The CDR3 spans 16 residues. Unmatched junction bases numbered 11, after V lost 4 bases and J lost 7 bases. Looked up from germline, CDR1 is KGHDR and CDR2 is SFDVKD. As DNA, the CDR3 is TGTGCCACCAGTGACCCCGGGACAGGGGCATCTGTTGGCTACACCTTC. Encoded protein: CATSDPGTGASVGYTF.

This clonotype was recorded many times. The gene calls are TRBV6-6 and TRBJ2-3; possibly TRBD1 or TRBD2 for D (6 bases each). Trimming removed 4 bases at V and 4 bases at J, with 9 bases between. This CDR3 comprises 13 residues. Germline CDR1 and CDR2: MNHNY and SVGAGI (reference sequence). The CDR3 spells CASSSGGADTQYF. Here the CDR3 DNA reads TGTGCCAGCAGTTCCGGGGGCGCAGATACGCAGTATTTT.

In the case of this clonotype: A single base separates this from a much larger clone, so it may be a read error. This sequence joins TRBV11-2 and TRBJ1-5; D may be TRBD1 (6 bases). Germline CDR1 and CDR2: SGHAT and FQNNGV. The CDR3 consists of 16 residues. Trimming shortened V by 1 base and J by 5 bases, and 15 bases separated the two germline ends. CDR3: CASSLGFRGIDQPQHF. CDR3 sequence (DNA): TGTGCCAGCAGCTTAGGGTTCAGGGGCATTGATCAGCCCCAGCATTTT. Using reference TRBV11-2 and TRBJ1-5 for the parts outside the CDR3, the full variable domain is EAGVAQSPRYKIIEKRQSVAFWCNPISGHATLYWYQQILGQGPKLLIQFQNNGVVDDSQLPKDRFSAERLKGVDSTLKIQPAKLEDSAVYLCASSLGFRGIDQPQHFGDGTRLSIL.

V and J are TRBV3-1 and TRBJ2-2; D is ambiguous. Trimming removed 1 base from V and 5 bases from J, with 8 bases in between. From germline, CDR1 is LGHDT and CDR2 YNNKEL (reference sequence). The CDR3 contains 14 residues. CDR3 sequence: CASSQVLGTGELFF. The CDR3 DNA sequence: TGTGCCAGCAGCCAAGTCCTGGGTACCGGGGAGCTGTTTTTT.

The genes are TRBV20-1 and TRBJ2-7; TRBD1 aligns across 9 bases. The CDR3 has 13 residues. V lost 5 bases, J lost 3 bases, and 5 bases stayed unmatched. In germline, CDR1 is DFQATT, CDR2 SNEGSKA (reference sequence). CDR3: CSAAGQGYYEQYF. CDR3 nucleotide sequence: TGCAGTGCTGCGGGACAGGGCTACTACGAGCAGTACTTC.

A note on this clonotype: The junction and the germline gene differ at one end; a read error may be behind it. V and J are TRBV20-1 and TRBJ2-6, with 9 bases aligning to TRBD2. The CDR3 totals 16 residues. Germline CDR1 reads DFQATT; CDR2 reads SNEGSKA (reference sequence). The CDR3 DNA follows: TGCAGTGCCTCCCCCGGGACTAGCTCTGGGGCCAGCGTCCTGACTTTC. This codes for CSASPGTSSGASVLTF.

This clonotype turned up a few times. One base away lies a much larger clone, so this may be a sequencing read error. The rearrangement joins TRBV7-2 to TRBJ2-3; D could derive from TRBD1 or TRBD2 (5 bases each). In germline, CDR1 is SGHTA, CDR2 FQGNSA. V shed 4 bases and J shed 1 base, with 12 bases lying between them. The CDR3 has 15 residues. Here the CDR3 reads CASSSRVGGTDTQYF. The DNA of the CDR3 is TGTGCCAGCAGCTCCCGAGTGGGGGGCACAGATACGCAGTATTTT.

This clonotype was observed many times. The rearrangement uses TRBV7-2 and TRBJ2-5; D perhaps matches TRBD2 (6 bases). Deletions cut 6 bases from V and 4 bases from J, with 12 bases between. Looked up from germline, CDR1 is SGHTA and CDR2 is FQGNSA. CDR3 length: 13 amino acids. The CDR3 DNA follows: TGTGCCAGCAGGCAGGGAGGAGGAGAGACCCAGTACTTC. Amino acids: CASRQGGGETQYF. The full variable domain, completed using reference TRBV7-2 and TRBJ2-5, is GAGVSQSPSNKVTEKGKDVELRCDPISGHTALYWYRQSLGQGLEFLIYFQGNSAPDKSGLPSDRFSAERTGGSVSTLTIQRTQQEDSAVYLCASRQGGGETQYFGPGTRLLVL.

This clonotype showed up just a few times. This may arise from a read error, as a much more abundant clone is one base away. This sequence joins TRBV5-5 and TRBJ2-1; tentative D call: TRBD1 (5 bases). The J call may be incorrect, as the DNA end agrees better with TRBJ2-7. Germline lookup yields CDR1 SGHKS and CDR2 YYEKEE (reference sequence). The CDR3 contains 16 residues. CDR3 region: CASSLGFQGTYNEQYF. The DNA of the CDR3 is TGTGCCAGCAGCTTGGGTTTCCAGGGAACCTACAATGAGCAGTACTTC.

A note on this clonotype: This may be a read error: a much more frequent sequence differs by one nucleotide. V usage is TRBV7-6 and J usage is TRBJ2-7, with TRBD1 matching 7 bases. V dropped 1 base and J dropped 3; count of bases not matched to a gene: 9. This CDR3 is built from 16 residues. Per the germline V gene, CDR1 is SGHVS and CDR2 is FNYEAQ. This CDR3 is CASSLVSGAGGYEQYF. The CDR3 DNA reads TGTGCCAGCAGCTTAGTCTCCGGGGCAGGGGGCTACGAGCAGTACTTC.

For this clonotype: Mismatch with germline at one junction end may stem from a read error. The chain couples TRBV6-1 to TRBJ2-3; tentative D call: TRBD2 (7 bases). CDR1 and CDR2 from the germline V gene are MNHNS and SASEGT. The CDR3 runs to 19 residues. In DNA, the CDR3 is TGTACCAGCAGTCTCCTTCCGGGGGGCTCATGGGGGGGCGCGGATACGCAGTATTTT. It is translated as CTSSLLPGGSWGGADTQYF.

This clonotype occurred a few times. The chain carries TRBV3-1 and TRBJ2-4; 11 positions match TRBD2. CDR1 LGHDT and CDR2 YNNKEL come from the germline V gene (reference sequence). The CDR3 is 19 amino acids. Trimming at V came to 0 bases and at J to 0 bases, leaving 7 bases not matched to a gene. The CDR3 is CASSQDQLAGGLAKNIQYF. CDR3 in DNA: TGTGCCAGCAGCCAAGATCAGCTAGCGGGGGGTCTAGCCAAAAACATTCAGTACTTC.